The 30 T cell receptor beta chains reported below all come from one sample, sequenced in a study of shared clonotypes between healthy human individuals. Assay: immunoSEQ multiplex PCR; the TCRdb copy retains only in-frame clones and omits some. The sample holds some 1,600,000 clones; approximately 98% are singletons and the top ten take 0.4% to 0.45%. The sequenced sample was naive CD4+ T cells sorted from blood. Subset specified: CD45RA+ positively selected. These receptors all stem from a man in his thirties or forties in good health.

V and J are TRBV21-1 and TRBJ2-1; no DNA check was done on the table's D call, TRBD2. TRBV21-1 is a documented pseudogene. The CDR3 covers 15 residues. The chain's CDR3 is CASSEPPYPRGFGFF. CDR3 in DNA: TGTGCCAGCAGCGAACCCCCATACCCTAGAGGATTTGGGTTCTTC.

V and J are TRBV19 and TRBJ2-1, with 14 bases that match TRBD2. This CDR3 contains 15 residues. J gave up 10 bases and V 11 bases, and 13 bases lay outside the gene matches. Germline V gene data show CDR1 as LNHDA and CDR2 as SQIVND (reference sequence). CDR3 region: CAQSNNRTSGREQFF. The CDR3 nucleotides read TGTGCCCAAAGTAACAACCGGACTAGCGGGAGGGAGCAGTTCTTC.

This chain links TRBV7-8 with TRBJ2-7; TRBD2 matches at 11 bases. Germline V CDR1 and CDR2: SGHVS, FQNEAQ. V trimming: 5 bases; J trimming: 9 bases; junction bases outside the gene matches: 12. The CDR3 is 15 amino acids. The DNA of the CDR3 is TGTGCCAGCAGCCCCTTAGCGGGAGGGCCGGGTGCGCAGTACTTC. As protein: CASSPLAGGPGAQYF.

This clone showed up just once. J is TRBJ1-1 and V is TRBV29-1; possible D gene TRBD1, 5 bases. Looked up from germline, CDR1 is SQVTM and CDR2 is ANQGSEA. The V end was cut by 4 bases, the J end by 5 bases, with 23 bases between. The CDR3 is 16 amino acids. CDR3 nucleotide sequence: TGCAGCGTTGGTGGGATGGGCAGTGGGGGGGAGACTGAAGCTTTCTTT. This encodes CSVGGMGSGGETEAFF. Together with reference TRBV29-1 and TRBJ1-1, the CDR3 gives the full variable domain: SAVISQKPSRDICQRGTSLTIQCQVDSQVTMMFWYRQQPGQSLTLIATANQGSEATYESGFVIDKFPISRPNLTFSTLTVSNMSPEDSSIYLCSVGGMGSGGETEAFFGQGTRLTVV.

The rearrangement uses TRBV27 and TRBJ2-5; D perhaps matches TRBD1 (7 bases). CDR1 and CDR2 from the germline V gene are MNHEY and SMNVEV (reference sequence). V lost 6 bases and J lost 3, with 23 bases in between. The CDR3 consists of 17 residues. CDR3 residues: CASSPKRMAGGKETQYF. CDR3 coding DNA: TGTGCCAGCAGCCCAAAACGGATGGCAGGGGGGAAAGAGACCCAGTACTTC.

J is TRBJ2-7 and V is TRBV7-2; no clear D. The CDR3 runs to 14 residues. CDR1 SGHTA and CDR2 FQGNSA come from the germline V gene. V shed 5 bases and J shed 0 bases, with 11 bases lying between them. DNA for the CDR3: TGTGCCAGCAGCGAGGCCTATACCTCCTACGAGCAGTACTTC. Translation gives CASSEAYTSYEQYF. The full variable domain, completed using reference TRBV7-2 and TRBJ2-7, is GAGVSQSPSNKVTEKGKDVELRCDPISGHTALYWYRQSLGQGLEFLIYFQGNSAPDKSGLPSDRFSAERTGGSVSTLTIQRTQQEDSAVYLCASSEAYTSYEQYFGPGTRLTVT.

The rearrangement joins TRBV18 to TRBJ2-7; TRBD1 aligns across 8 bases. There are 13 residues in the CDR3. Looked up from germline, CDR1 is KGHSH and CDR2 is LQKENI. J lost 7 bases, V lost 5 bases, and 7 bases had no gene match. CDR3 DNA: TGTGCCAGCTCAACGGACAGGGCGGAAGAGCAGTACTTC. This encodes CASSTDRAEEQYF.

V is TRBV7-2 and J is TRBJ2-1; D perhaps matches TRBD2 (5 bases). The CDR3 loop spans 17 amino acids. CDR1 is SGHTA and CDR2 is FQGNSA in the germline V gene. Trimming left V 5 bases short and J 8 bases short, with 25 bases between. The CDR3 spells CASSPKRPGIPIHEQFF. The CDR3 bases are TGTGCCAGCAGCCCCAAACGTCCCGGGATTCCCATCCATGAGCAGTTCTTC.

The genes are TRBV10-3 and TRBJ2-7; tentative D call: TRBD1 (5 bases). In germline, CDR1 is ENHRY, CDR2 SYGVKD. This CDR3 spans 16 amino acids. V lost 0 bases, J lost 4 bases, and 16 bases lay in between. This CDR3 is CAISESVLQGPYEQYF. The CDR3 nucleotides are TGTGCCATCAGTGAGTCCGTCCTCCAGGGTCCGTACGAGCAGTACTTC.

The V and J genes are TRBV7-9 and TRBJ2-5; D may correspond to TRBD1 or TRBD2 (5 bases each). CDR3 length: 15 residues. Germline V gives CDR1 SEHNR, CDR2 FQNEAQ (reference sequence). The germline V and J ends were trimmed by 0 bases and 0 bases, with 8 bases remaining between them. In DNA, the CDR3 is TGTGCCAGCAGCTTAGCCGGGACCCACCAAGAGACCCAGTACTTC. Its translation: CASSLAGTHQETQYF.

The J gene is TRBJ1-2, the V gene TRBV4-3; D not resolved. The CDR3 runs 17 residues. V was pared by 0 bases and J by 3 bases, with 17 bases between. The germline CDR1 and CDR2 sequences are LGHNA and YSLEER. DNA for the CDR3: TGCGCCAGCAGCCAAGACACACGGTTTCCCGCTTACTATGGCTACACCTTC. As protein: CASSQDTRFPAYYGYTF.

This clone was recorded once. The CDR3 DNA reads TGCAGTGCTAGATCAGGGAACGGCTACACCTTC. This sequence encodes CSARSGNGYTF. The chain employs TRBV20-1 and TRBJ1-2, with D maybe TRBD1 (5 bases). Germline values: CDR1 DFQATT, CDR2 SNEGSKA (reference sequence). The CDR3 totals 11 residues. The germline V and J ends were trimmed by 2 bases and 8 bases, with 9 bases remaining between them.

The V and J genes are TRBV19 and TRBJ1-3, with unresolved D. Germline V gives CDR1 LNHDA, CDR2 SQIVND (reference sequence). The V and J ends lost 3 bases and 3 bases respectively, with 18 bases between them. This CDR3 is built from 17 residues. The CDR3 DNA is TGTGCCAGTAGTATTTTTGGCAGGCGGTCGGTTGGAAACACCATATATTTT. It specifies CASSIFGRRSVGNTIYF.

The chain joins TRBV28 to TRBJ2-7, with TRBD1 identical over 7 bases. The CDR3 spans 13 residues. Germline V CDR1 and CDR2: MDHEN, SYDVKM. V shed 6 bases and J 5 bases; nucleotides not matched to a gene: 7. CDR3 sequence: CASSETGINEQYF. For the CDR3, the DNA is TGTGCCAGCAGCGAGACAGGGATCAACGAGCAGTACTTC.

V usage is TRBV10-3 and J usage is TRBJ2-7, with D possibly being TRBD2 (5 bases). CDR1 ENHRY and CDR2 SYGVKD come from the germline V gene. The CDR3 loop spans 15 amino acids. Trimming removed 3 bases at V and 6 bases at J, with 18 bases between. CDR3 protein: CAISDREREIGEQYF. The CDR3 coding sequence is TGTGCCATCAGTGACCGAGAGAGGGAGATCGGCGAGCAGTACTTC.

Only one count was recorded for this clone. The chain uses TRBV27 and TRBJ2-5; 7 bases agree with TRBD2. This CDR3 comprises 15 residues. Trimming at V came to 8 bases and at J to 3 bases, leaving 12 bases not matched to a gene. Germline V gives CDR1 MNHEY, CDR2 SMNVEV (reference sequence). The CDR3 nucleotides read TGTGCCAGCTCCACCCATGTGGCGGGAGAAGAGACCCAGTACTTC. Translating gives CASSTHVAGEETQYF.

The chain carries TRBV4-1 and TRBJ1-1; D remains unclear. Trimming pared 1 base from V and 1 base from J, leaving 4 bases between. CDR3 length equals 13 residues. The germline V gene has CDR1 MGHRA and CDR2 YSYEKL. The CDR3 sequence: CASSQGANTEAFF. The CDR3, as DNA: TGCGCCAGCAGCCAAGGGGCGAACACTGAAGCTTTCTTT.

This clone occurred once. This rearrangement joins TRBV6-5 to TRBJ2-1; no firm D call. Per germline, CDR1 MNHEY and CDR2 SVGAGI. The V and J ends lost 6 bases and 0 bases respectively, with 12 bases between them. This CDR3 has 15 residues. The CDR3 loop is CASRDDEFSYNEQFF. For the CDR3, the DNA is TGTGCCAGCAGGGACGACGAGTTCTCCTACAATGAGCAGTTCTTC.

J is TRBJ2-5 and V is TRBV7-9, with D possibly called TRBD1 or TRBD2 (5 bases each). V lost 5 bases and J 2 bases, leaving 12 bases between the germline ends. Germline assignment: CDR1 SEHNR and CDR2 FQNEAQ (reference sequence). The CDR3 has 14 residues. CDR3 residues: CASSRDRNQETQYF. CDR3 DNA sequence: TGTGCCAGCAGCCGGGACCGAAATCAAGAGACCCAGTACTTC.

The chain joins TRBV28 to TRBJ2-7; D gene unclear. The V end lost 6 bases, the J end lost 3 bases, and 15 bases lay between the germline ends. Germline assignment: CDR1 MDHEN and CDR2 SYDVKM. This CDR3 comprises 14 residues. CDR3 residues: CASRPYWSGYEQYF. DNA for the CDR3: TGTGCCAGCAGGCCATACTGGTCGGGCTACGAGCAGTACTTC.

J is TRBJ1-5 and V is TRBV2, with 8 positions matching TRBD1. V shed 3 bases, J shed 2 bases, and the junction held 3 bases outside the gene matches. CDR1 and CDR2 (germline): SNHLY, FYNNEI. The CDR3 is made up of 15 amino acids. DNA for the CDR3: TGTGCCAGCAGTGACGGGACAGGCCGCAATCAGCCCCAGCATTTT. This encodes CASSDGTGRNQPQHF.

This sequence joins TRBV30 and TRBJ2-6, with 9 bases that match TRBD1. V was clipped by 2 bases and J by 0 bases; unmatched bases: 5. This CDR3 is built from 17 residues. Germline CDR1 and CDR2: GTSNPN and SVGIG (reference sequence). The CDR3 nucleotides read TGTGCCTGGAGTCGGGACAGGGAGAGCTCTGGGGCCAACGTCCTGACTTTC. Encoded protein: CAWSRDRESSGANVLTF.

This rearrangement joins TRBV2 to TRBJ2-1; either TRBD1 or TRBD2 may supply D (5 bases each). Deletions cut 3 bases from V and 6 bases from J, with 15 bases between. CDR3 length: 15 residues. From germline, CDR1 is SNHLY and CDR2 FYNNEI. The CDR3 loop is CASSDGRDLSNEQFF. In nucleotides, the CDR3 is TGTGCCAGCAGTGACGGACGGGACCTTAGCAATGAGCAGTTCTTC.

The rearrangement uses TRBV5-5 and TRBJ2-3; no firm D call. The germline CDR1 and CDR2 sequences are SGHKS and YYEKEE (reference sequence). The CDR3 extends over 12 amino acids. The V gene lost 0 bases and the J gene lost 5 bases, with 4 bases spanning the gap. In DNA, the CDR3 is TGTGCCAGCAGCTTGGAACTAGATACGCAGTATTTT. This encodes CASSLELDTQYF.

This chain links TRBV18 with TRBJ1-2; 7 nucleotides align to TRBD1. Losses at the gene ends were 1 base for V and 0 bases for J; bases not matched to a gene: 2. Germline values: CDR1 KGHSH, CDR2 LQKENI. The CDR3 contains 15 residues. This chain's CDR3 is CASSPLDRPNYGYTF. The CDR3 DNA follows: TGTGCCAGCTCACCACTGGACAGGCCTAACTATGGCTACACCTTC.

This chain connects TRBV5-1 to TRBJ2-7; D remains ambiguous. The CDR3 loop spans 14 amino acids. Trimming left V 1 base short and J 2 bases short, with 10 bases between. The germline V gene has CDR1 SGHRS and CDR2 YFSETQ. CDR3 coding DNA: TGCGCCAGCAGCTTGATCCCAGGCACCTACGAGCAGTACTTC. This encodes CASSLIPGTYEQYF. Together with reference TRBV5-1 and TRBJ2-7, the CDR3 gives the full variable domain: KAGVTQTPRYLIKTRGQQVTLSCSPISGHRSVSWYQQTPGQGLQFLFEYFSETQRNKGNFPGRFSGRQFSNSRSEMNVSTLELGDSALYLCASSLIPGTYEQYFGPGTRLTVT.

The chain joins TRBV7-2 to TRBJ2-7; D is uncertain. The CDR3 is 12 residues long. Germline V lookup: CDR1 SGHTA, CDR2 FQGNSA. Trimming stripped 5 bases from V and 2 bases from J, with 7 bases between. CDR3 residues: CASSRSPYEQYF. The DNA of the CDR3 is TGTGCCAGCAGCCGTTCCCCCTACGAGCAGTACTTC. The full variable domain, its missing parts supplied by reference TRBV7-2 and TRBJ2-7, is GAGVSQSPSNKVTEKGKDVELRCDPISGHTALYWYRQSLGQGLEFLIYFQGNSAPDKSGLPSDRFSAERTGGSVSTLTIQRTQQEDSAVYLCASSRSPYEQYFGPGTRLTVT.

V is TRBV20-1 and J is TRBJ2-7; D is uncertain. V was trimmed by 2 bases and J by 6 bases, leaving 8 bases between them. Germline CDR1 and CDR2: DFQATT and SNEGSKA (reference sequence). This CDR3 spans 11 amino acids. As DNA, the CDR3 is TGCAGTGCTAGACCCTTAGTCGAGCAGTACTTC. Translation gives CSARPLVEQYF.

The gene calls are TRBV5-6 and TRBJ1-5; D uncertain. Trimming shortened V by 2 bases and J by 6 bases, and 21 bases separated the two germline ends. Germline CDR1 is SGHDT and CDR2 is YYEEEE. The CDR3 has 17 amino acids. The CDR3 nucleotides are TGTGCCAGCAGCTTCTTCCGAGTCAGCCTAACCCCTCAGCCCCAGCATTTT. Amino acids: CASSFFRVSLTPQPQHF.

This chain connects TRBV11-2 to TRBJ2-2; TRBD1 matches 10 bases. Trimming removed 5 bases from V and 6 bases from J; junction bases left unmatched: 6. CDR1 and CDR2 (germline): SGHAT, FQNNGV. The CDR3 covers 15 residues. This CDR3 reads CASSRDRGRAGELFF. In nucleotides, the CDR3 is TGTGCCAGCAGCCGGGACAGGGGTCGGGCCGGGGAGCTGTTTTTT.